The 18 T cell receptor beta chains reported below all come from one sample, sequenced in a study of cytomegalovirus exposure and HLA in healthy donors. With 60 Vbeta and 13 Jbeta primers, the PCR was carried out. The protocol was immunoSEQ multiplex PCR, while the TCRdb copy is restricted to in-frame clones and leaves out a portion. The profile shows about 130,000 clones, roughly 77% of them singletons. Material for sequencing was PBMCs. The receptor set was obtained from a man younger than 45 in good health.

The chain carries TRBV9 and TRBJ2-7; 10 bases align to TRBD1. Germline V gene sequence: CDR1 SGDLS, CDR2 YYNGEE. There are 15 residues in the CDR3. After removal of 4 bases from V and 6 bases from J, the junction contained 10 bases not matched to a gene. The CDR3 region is CASSTPRTGGFEQYF. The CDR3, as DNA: TGTGCCAGCAGCACGCCGAGGACAGGGGGTTTCGAGCAGTACTTC.

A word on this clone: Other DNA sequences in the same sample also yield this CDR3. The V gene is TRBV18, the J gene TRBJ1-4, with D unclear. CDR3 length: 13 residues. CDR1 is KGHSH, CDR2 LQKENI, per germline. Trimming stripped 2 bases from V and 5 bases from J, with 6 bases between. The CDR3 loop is CASSPGQNEKLFF. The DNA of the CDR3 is TGTGCCAGCTCACCAGGGCAGAATGAAAAACTGTTTTTT.

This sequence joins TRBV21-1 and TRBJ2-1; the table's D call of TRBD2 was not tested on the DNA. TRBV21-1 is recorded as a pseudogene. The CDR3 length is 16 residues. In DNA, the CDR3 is TGTGCCAGCAGCACCTCGGGCGAGCGGGGCTACAATGAGCAGTTCTTC. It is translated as CASSTSGERGYNEQFF.

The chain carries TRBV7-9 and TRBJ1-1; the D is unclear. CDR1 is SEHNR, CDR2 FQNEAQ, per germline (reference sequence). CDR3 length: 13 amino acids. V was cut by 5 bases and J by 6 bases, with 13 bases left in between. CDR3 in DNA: TGTGCCAGCAGCATCAGCCTAGGAGCTGAAGCTTTCTTT. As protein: CASSISLGAEAFF.

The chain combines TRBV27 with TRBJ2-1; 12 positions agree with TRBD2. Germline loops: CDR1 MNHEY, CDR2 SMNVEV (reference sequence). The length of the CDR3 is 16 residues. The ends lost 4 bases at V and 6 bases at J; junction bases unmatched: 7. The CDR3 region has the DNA TGTGCCAGCAGTTCCTGGACTAGCGGGGCAGGCAATGAGCAGTTCTTC. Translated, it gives CASSSWTSGAGNEQFF.

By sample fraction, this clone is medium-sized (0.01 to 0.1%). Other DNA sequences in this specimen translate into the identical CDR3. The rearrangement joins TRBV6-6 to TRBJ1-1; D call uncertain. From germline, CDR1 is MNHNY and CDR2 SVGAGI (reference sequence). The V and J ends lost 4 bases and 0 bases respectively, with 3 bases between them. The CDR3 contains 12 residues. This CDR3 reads CASSSMNTEAFF. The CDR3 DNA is TGTGCCAGCAGTTCAATGAACACTGAAGCTTTCTTT.

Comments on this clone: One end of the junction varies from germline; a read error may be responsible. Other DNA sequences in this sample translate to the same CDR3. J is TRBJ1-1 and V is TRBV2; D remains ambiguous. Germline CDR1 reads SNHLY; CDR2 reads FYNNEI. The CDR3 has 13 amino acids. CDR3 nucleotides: TGTGCCAGCTCAACCAGGCCCAACACTGAGGCTTTCTTT. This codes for CASSTRPNTEAFF.

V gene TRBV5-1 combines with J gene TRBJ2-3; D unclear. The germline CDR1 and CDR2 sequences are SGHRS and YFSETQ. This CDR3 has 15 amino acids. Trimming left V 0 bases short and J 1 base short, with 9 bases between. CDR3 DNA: TGCGCCAGCAGCTTGGGAGACAAGGGCACAGATACGCAGTATTTT. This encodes CASSLGDKGTDTQYF.

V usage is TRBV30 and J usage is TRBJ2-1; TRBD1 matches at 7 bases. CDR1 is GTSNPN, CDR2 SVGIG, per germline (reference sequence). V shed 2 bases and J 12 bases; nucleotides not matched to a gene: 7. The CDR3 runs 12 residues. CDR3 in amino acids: CAWSQQGWGQFF. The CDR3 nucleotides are TGTGCCTGGAGTCAACAGGGGTGGGGGCAGTTCTTC.

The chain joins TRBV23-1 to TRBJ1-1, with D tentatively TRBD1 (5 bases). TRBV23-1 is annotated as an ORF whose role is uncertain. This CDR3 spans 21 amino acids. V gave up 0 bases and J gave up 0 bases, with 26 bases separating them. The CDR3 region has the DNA TGCGCCAGCAGTCAATCCCCCCGCTTATGGGGCGCCCAACTCTTGAACACTGAAGCTTTCTTT. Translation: CASSQSPRLWGAQLLNTEAFF.

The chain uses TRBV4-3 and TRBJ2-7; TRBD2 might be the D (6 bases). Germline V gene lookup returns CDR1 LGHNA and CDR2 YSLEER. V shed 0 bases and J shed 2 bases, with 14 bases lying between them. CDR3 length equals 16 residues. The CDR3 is CASSQDPPGEAYEQYF. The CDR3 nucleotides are TGCGCCAGCAGCCAAGATCCCCCCGGGGAGGCCTACGAGCAGTACTTC.

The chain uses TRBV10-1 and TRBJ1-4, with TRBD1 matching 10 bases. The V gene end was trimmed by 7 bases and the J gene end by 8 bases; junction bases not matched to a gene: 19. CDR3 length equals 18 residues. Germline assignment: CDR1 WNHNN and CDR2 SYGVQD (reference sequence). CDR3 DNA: TGCGCCAGCAACAAGGGACAGGGGCCTTCCATTCACCACGAAAAACTGTTTTTT. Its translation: CASNKGQGPSIHHEKLFF.

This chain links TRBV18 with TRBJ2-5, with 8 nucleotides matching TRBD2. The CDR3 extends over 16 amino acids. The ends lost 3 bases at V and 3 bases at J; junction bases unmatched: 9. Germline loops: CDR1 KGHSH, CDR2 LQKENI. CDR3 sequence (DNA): TGTGCCAGCTCACCTTCCATGATAGCGGGAAAAGAGACCCAGTACTTC. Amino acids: CASSPSMIAGKETQYF. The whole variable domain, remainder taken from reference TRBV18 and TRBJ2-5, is NAGVMQNPRHLVRRRGQEARLRCSPMKGHSHVYWYRQLPEEGLKFMVYLQKENIIDESGMPKERFSAEFPKEGPSILRIQQVVRGDSAAYFCASSPSMIAGKETQYFGPGTRLLVL.

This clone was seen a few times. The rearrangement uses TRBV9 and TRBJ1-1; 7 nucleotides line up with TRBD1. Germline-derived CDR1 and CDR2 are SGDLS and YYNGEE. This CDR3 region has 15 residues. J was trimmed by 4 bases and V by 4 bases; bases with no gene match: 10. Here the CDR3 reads CASSPQGVGGTEAFF. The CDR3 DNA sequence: TGTGCCAGCAGCCCTCAGGGGGTAGGGGGCACTGAAGCTTTCTTT.

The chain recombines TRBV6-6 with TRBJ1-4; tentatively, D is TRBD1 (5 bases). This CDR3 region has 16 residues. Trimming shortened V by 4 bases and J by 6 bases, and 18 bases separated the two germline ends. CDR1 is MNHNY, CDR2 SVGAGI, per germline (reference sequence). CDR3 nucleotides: TGTGCCAGCAGTTCCCAGGACACCCTCACGCATGAAAAACTGTTTTTT. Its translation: CASSSQDTLTHEKLFF.

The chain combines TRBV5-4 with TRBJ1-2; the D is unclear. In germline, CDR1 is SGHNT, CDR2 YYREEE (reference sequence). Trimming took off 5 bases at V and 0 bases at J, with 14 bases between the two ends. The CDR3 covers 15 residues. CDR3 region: CASSRQEGANYGYTF. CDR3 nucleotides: TGTGCCAGCAGTCGCCAGGAGGGTGCTAACTATGGCTACACCTTC.

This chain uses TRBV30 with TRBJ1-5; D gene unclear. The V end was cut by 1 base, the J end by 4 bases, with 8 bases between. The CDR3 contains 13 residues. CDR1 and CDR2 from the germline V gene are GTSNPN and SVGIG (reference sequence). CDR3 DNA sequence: TGTGCCTGGAGTGGCGGCATTAATCAGCCCCAGCATTTT. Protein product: CAWSGGINQPQHF.

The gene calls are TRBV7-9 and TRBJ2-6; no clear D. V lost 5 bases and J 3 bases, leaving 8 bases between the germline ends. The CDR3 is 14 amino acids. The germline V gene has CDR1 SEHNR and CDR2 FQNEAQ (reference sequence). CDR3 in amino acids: CASSPPGGANVLTF. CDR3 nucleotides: TGTGCCAGCAGCCCCCCGGGTGGGGCCAACGTCCTGACTTTC. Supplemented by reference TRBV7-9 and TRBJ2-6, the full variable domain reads DTGVSQNPRHKITKRGQNVTFRCDPISEHNRLYWYRQTLGQGPEFLTYFQNEAQLEKSRLLSDRFSAERPKGSFSTLEIQRTEQGDSAMYLCASSPPGGANVLTFGAGSRLTVL.